The 29 T cell receptor beta chains given below trace back to one sample, sequenced in a study of regulatory T cells in long-lasting Graves disease. Arm-PCR of CDR3 regions and iRepertoire HTBI primers were used to build TCR beta libraries. TCRdb independently ran MiXCR on the multiplex PCR reads; one entry per CDR3 protein. In the table there are 530,000 or so distinct CDR3 sequences, roughly 13% of which are singletons. Time point specified: newly diagnosed GD, antithyroid drugs for less than 3 months. After RNA was extracted from PBMCs, the TCR library was made from it. The same sample was also used in a study of T cells in Graves' hyperthyroidism and ophthalmopathy.

Source: peripheral blood mononuclear cells (PBMCs), taken at new diagnosis, from a patient treated with antithyroid drugs. The receptors derive from a man aged 25-45 years with Graves disease.

This clonotype has only a few counts. In nucleotides, the CDR3 is TGTGCCAGCTCAACGACAGGGGCCCTTGGACAGCCCCAGCATTTT. It translates to CASSTTGALGQPQHF. This rearrangement joins TRBV18 to TRBJ1-5; 8 nucleotides match TRBD1. The V segment lost 5 bases and the J segment 7 bases; nucleotides outside the gene matches: 10. Germline CDR1 reads KGHSH; CDR2 reads LQKENI. The CDR3 runs to 15 residues.

In this sample, this clonotype turned up a few times. Because it lacks the conserved phenylalanine or tryptophan at the end, this CDR3 is likely a read error. V gene TRBV27 combines with J gene TRBJ2-1; D is unclear. The CDR3 contains 13 residues. Germline assignment: CDR1 MNHEY and CDR2 SMNVEV (reference sequence). The V gene lost 6 bases and the J gene lost 7 bases, with 13 bases spanning the gap. CDR3 sequence reads: CASRIALYNEQFS. Written as DNA, the CDR3 is TGTGCCAGCAGAATAGCTCTTTATAATGAGCAGTTCTCC.

This clonotype was counted ten times or more. The chain combines TRBV5-1 with TRBJ2-7, with 8 bases fitting TRBD2. The V gene's germline CDR1 is SGHRS and CDR2 YFSETQ. V lost 2 bases, J lost 0 bases, and 4 bases stayed unmatched. This CDR3 is built from 15 residues. The CDR3 DNA reads as TGCGCCAGCAGCTTTACTAGCGGCCACTCCTACGAGCAGTACTTC. This codes for CASSFTSGHSYEQYF.

This clonotype was seen more than once but under ten times. This chain joins TRBV6-1 and TRBJ2-5; D may be TRBD2 (6 bases). V was clipped by 8 bases and J by 5 bases, with 21 bases between them. There are 15 residues in the CDR3. Per the germline V gene, CDR1 is MNHNS and CDR2 is SASEGT. CDR3 coding DNA: TGTGCCAGCCCGGGTGCAAGCGGAGGAGGGGAGACCCAGTACTTC. Its translation: CASPGASGGGETQYF.

In the case of this clonotype: A junction boundary mismatches the germline segment, possibly from a read error. The rearrangement joins TRBV6-1 to TRBJ1-5, with TRBD1 identical over 8 bases. There are 15 residues in the CDR3. Germline CDR1 MNHNS, CDR2 SASEGT. The CDR3 reads CAGSQDRAFNQPQHF. In DNA, the CDR3 is TGTGCCGGCAGTCAGGACAGGGCGTTCAATCAGCCCCAGCATTTT.

The chain combines TRBV7-2 with TRBJ1-4; possible D gene TRBD1, 5 bases. CDR1 is SGHTA, CDR2 FQGNSA, per germline. Trimming took 3 bases from V and 8 from J, leaving 16 bases between them. The CDR3 loop spans 15 amino acids. The CDR3 DNA is TGTGCCAGCAGCTTTACCGGGGCGTCAGAAGAAAAACTGTTTTTT. It yields the protein CASSFTGASEEKLFF.

This clonotype has a count of ten or more. The chain is built from TRBV6-1 and TRBJ2-5; unclear D gene. CDR3 length: 11 amino acids. Germline assignment: CDR1 MNHNS and CDR2 SASEGT. The V gene lost 7 bases and the J gene lost 2 bases, with 5 bases spanning the gap. The CDR3 DNA is TGTGCCAGCACCCAGCAAGAGACCCAGTACTTC. Its protein is CASTQQETQYF.

This clonotype appeared many times. This chain uses TRBV24-1 with TRBJ2-3; 8 bases are a match to TRBD2. The CDR3 is made up of 17 amino acids. The V gene's germline CDR1 is KGHDR and CDR2 SFDVKD. V lost 6 bases to trimming and J lost 0 bases; unmatched junction nucleotides: 10. The CDR3 DNA reads TGTGCCACCAGTTCCCCGACTAGCGCTTCTAGCACAGATACGCAGTATTTT. This translates into CATSSPTSASSTDTQYF.

This clonotype was seen only a few times. The chain has TRBV5-5 and TRBJ2-2; D gene unclear. There are 13 residues in the CDR3. The germline V gene encodes CDR1 SGHKS and CDR2 YYEKEE (reference sequence). Trimming removed 0 bases from V and 7 bases from J, with 7 bases in between. The CDR3 sequence: CASSLVVDGELFF. CDR3 in DNA: TGTGCCAGCAGCTTGGTGGTCGACGGGGAGCTGTTTTTT.

This clonotype has ten or more counts. This sequence joins TRBV28 and TRBJ1-1; D is unclear. This CDR3 region has 15 residues. Looked up from germline, CDR1 is MDHEN and CDR2 is SYDVKM. Between the trimmed V and J ends, which lost 1 base and 1 base, there was a span of 10 bases. The CDR3 DNA sequence: TGTGCCAGCAGTTTATCACAGACCCCGAACACTGAAGCTTTCTTT. Protein: CASSLSQTPNTEAFF.

The CDR3 DNA sequence: TGCAGCGTTGAGGGGCTTACCTATGGCTACACCTTC. It translates to CSVEGLTYGYTF. The chain has TRBV29-1 and TRBJ1-2; perhaps TRBD1 as D (5 bases). V was pared by 3 bases and J by 4 bases, with 9 bases between. Germline lookup yields CDR1 SQVTM and CDR2 ANQGSEA. This CDR3 spans 12 amino acids.

This clonotype was counted many times. The rearrangement joins TRBV14 to TRBJ1-1; D uncertain. Germline CDR1 SGHDN, CDR2 FVKESK. The CDR3 length is 13 residues. V lost 2 bases and J 0 bases, leaving 4 bases between the germline ends. The chain's CDR3 is CASSQIMNTEAFF. In DNA form, the CDR3 reads TGTGCCAGCAGCCAAATCATGAACACTGAAGCTTTCTTT. The variable domain in full, completed from reference TRBV14 and TRBJ1-1, reads EAGVTQFPSHSVIEKGQTVTLRCDPISGHDNLYWYRRVMGKEIKFLLHFVKESKQDESGMPNNRFLAERTGGTYSTLKVQPAELEDSGVYFCASSQIMNTEAFFGQGTRLTVV.

This clonotype appeared many times. The CDR3 loop reads CASSPGTRAGEQFF. In nucleotides, the CDR3 is TGTGCCAGCAGCCCCGGGACTAGAGCGGGCGAGCAGTTCTTC. The V call is TRBV12-3 or TRBV12-4, the J call TRBJ2-1; 8 nucleotides align to TRBD2. J was trimmed by 10 bases and V by 6 bases; bases with no gene match: 11. The CDR3 is 14 amino acids.

This clonotype has just a few counts. The chain has TRBV6-1 and TRBJ1-2, with 8 bases aligning to TRBD1. V dropped 7 bases and J dropped 4; count of bases not matched to a gene: 8. The CDR3 is 14 amino acids. The germline gives CDR1 MNHNS, CDR2 SASEGT. DNA of the CDR3: TGTGCCAGCAATCCTGACAGGGGCCTCTATGGCTACACCTTC. This translates into CASNPDRGLYGYTF.

This clonotype appeared many times. The gene calls are TRBV2 and TRBJ2-2, with 8 positions matching TRBD2. Germline CDR1 and CDR2: SNHLY and FYNNEI. CDR3 length: 15 amino acids. Trimming took 3 bases from V and 3 from J; bases not matched to a gene: 3. The CDR3 bases are TGTGCCAGCAGTGAGTTAGCGGGGTACACCGGGGAGCTGTTTTTT. This encodes CASSELAGYTGELFF.

This clonotype was seen many times. The V and J genes are TRBV30 and TRBJ1-2; possible D gene TRBD1, 5 bases. The CDR3 has 15 amino acids. With 4 bases removed from V and 5 bases from J, the gap between germline ends came to 20 bases. CDR1 and CDR2 from the germline V gene are GTSNPN and SVGIG (reference sequence). The CDR3: CAWTPGGTFRYGYTF. The CDR3 nucleotides read TGTGCCTGGACGCCTGGAGGGACCTTCCGGTATGGCTACACCTTC.

Of note for this clonotype: This likely traces to a read error, being one base from a far larger clone. The chain is built from TRBV11-2 and TRBJ2-3; 10 bases are a match to TRBD2. Gene TRBJ2-1 matches the end of the DNA better, so the J call may be wrong. From germline, CDR1 is SGHAT and CDR2 FQNNGV. CDR3 length: 15 residues. CDR3 region: CASSSLAGAGNEQFF. The CDR3 DNA follows: TGTGCCAGCAGCTCTCTAGCGGGAGCGGGCAATGAGCAGTTCTTC.

This clonotype was seen ten or more times. This sequence joins TRBV12-5 and TRBJ2-5; 9 nucleotides align to TRBD2. Germline V gives CDR1 LGHNT, CDR2 FRNRAP. CDR3 size: 14 residues. V lost 0 bases, J lost 7 bases, and 3 bases stayed unmatched. The CDR3 loop is CASGLVGSGGTQYF. The CDR3, as DNA: TGTGCTAGTGGTTTGGTTGGTAGCGGGGGGACCCAGTACTTC.

This clonotype was observed at least ten times. This chain connects TRBV10-3 to TRBJ2-3; D gene ambiguous. Trimming left V 0 bases short and J 1 base short, with 8 bases between. The CDR3 is made up of 15 amino acids. Germline V gene lookup returns CDR1 ENHRY and CDR2 SYGVKD. As DNA, the CDR3 is TGTGCCATCAGTGAGTCGGGCCCCGGCACAGATACGCAGTATTTT. This gives the protein CAISESGPGTDTQYF.

This clonotype was found many times. The rearrangement joins TRBV28 to TRBJ2-3, with 8 positions matching TRBD2. CDR3 length: 13 residues. Germline V lookup: CDR1 MDHEN, CDR2 SYDVKM. Trimming removed 4 bases from V and 4 bases from J; junction bases left unmatched: 1. The CDR3 DNA reads TGTGCCAGCAGTTGGACTAGCCCAGATACGCAGTATTTT. Protein product: CASSWTSPDTQYF. The full variable domain, its missing parts supplied by reference TRBV28 and TRBJ2-3, is DVKVTQSSRYLVKRTGEKVFLECVQDMDHENMFWYRQDPGLGLRLIYFSYDVKMKEKGDIPEGYSVSREKKERFSLILESASTNQTSMYLCASSWTSPDTQYFGPGTRLTVL.

About this clonotype: A much larger clone sits a single nucleotide away, making a read error possible. The chain couples TRBV2 to TRBJ2-7; 10 bases line up with TRBD2. CDR3 size: 16 residues. CDR1 and CDR2 (germline): SNHLY, FYNNEI. V shed 4 bases, J shed 6 bases, and the junction held 12 bases outside the gene matches. CDR3 nucleotide sequence: TGTGCCAGCAGTGGGGAGGGGCTAGCGGGAGTGGGCGAGCAGTACTTC. Translated: CASSGEGLAGVGEQYF.

This clonotype has ten or more counts. V and J are TRBV24-1 and TRBJ1-1; maybe TRBD1 (6 bases). The germline V gene encodes CDR1 KGHDR and CDR2 SFDVKD. The CDR3 runs 14 residues. V lost 5 bases and J lost 1, with 10 bases in between. The CDR3, as DNA: TGTGCCACCAGTGCGGGGGGCTCGAACACTGAAGCTTTCTTT. This sequence encodes CATSAGGSNTEAFF.

Of note for this clonotype: Possible read error: a much larger clone is one base away. The chain couples TRBV11-2 to TRBJ2-7; the D call may be TRBD1 or TRBD2 (5 bases each). This CDR3 contains 14 residues. Between the trimmed V and J ends, which lost 3 bases and 2 bases, there was a span of 11 bases. CDR1 and CDR2 (germline): SGHAT, FQNNGV. The CDR3 DNA reads TGTGCCAGCAGCTTCGGGACGTCGACCTACGAGCAGTACTTC. Translation: CASSFGTSTYEQYF.

Ten or more counts support this clonotype. The chain carries TRBV12-3 or TRBV12-4 and TRBJ2-3; TRBD2 agrees at 10 bases. This CDR3 is built from 16 residues. J lost 2 bases, V lost 5 bases, and 7 bases had no gene match. The CDR3 DNA reads as TGTGCCAGCAGTACCCGGACTAGCGGAATCACAGATACGCAGTATTTT. Its translation: CASSTRTSGITDTQYF.

The chain combines TRBV7-6 with TRBJ2-5; perhaps TRBD2 as D (6 bases). V was clipped by 5 bases and J by 2 bases, with 12 bases between them. CDR3 length: 14 amino acids. Germline V gene sequence: CDR1 SGHVS, CDR2 FNYEAQ. DNA for the CDR3: TGTGCCAGCAGCCCAATAGCGGCTCAAGAGACCCAGTACTTC. Amino acid sequence: CASSPIAAQETQYF.

The V and J genes are TRBV6-5 and TRBJ2-6; D unresolved. V gave up 3 bases and J gave up 1 base, with 7 bases separating them. CDR3 size: 15 residues. Germline V lookup: CDR1 MNHEY, CDR2 SVGAGI. The CDR3 bases are TGTGCCAGCAGTTATGATTGGTCTGGGGCCAACGTCCTGACTTTC. Amino acids: CASSYDWSGANVLTF.

This clonotype was detected only a few times. A far larger clone is a single base away, which makes a read error likely. This sequence joins TRBV6-4 and TRBJ2-1, with D possibly TRBD2 on 5 matching bases. V was trimmed by 8 bases and J by 6 bases, leaving 20 bases between them. This CDR3 is 15 amino acids long. Germline CDR1 MRHNA, CDR2 SNTAGT. The CDR3 protein is CASVEWEAACNEQFF. For the CDR3, the DNA is TGTGCCAGCGTTGAGTGGGAAGCGGCCTGCAATGAGCAGTTCTTC.

This clonotype has only a few counts. V usage is TRBV5-1 and J usage is TRBJ2-4; 8 positions match TRBD1. The V and J ends lost 5 bases and 1 base, in that order; junction bases with no gene match: 14. Germline assignment: CDR1 SGHRS and CDR2 YFSETQ. This CDR3 is built from 18 residues. Written as DNA, the CDR3 is TGCGCCAGCAGAAATGAGGTCGACAGGGGATACGCCAAAAACATTCAGTACTTC. Translated: CASRNEVDRGYAKNIQYF. Based on the CDR3 plus reference TRBV5-1 and TRBJ2-4, the full variable domain is KAGVTQTPRYLIKTRGQQVTLSCSPISGHRSVSWYQQTPGQGLQFLFEYFSETQRNKGNFPGRFSGRQFSNSRSEMNVSTLELGDSALYLCASRNEVDRGYAKNIQYFGAGTRLSVL.

The chain uses TRBV10-1 and TRBJ1-5, with D maybe TRBD1 (5 bases). Germline CDR1 reads WNHNN; CDR2 reads SYGVQD (reference sequence). The V and J ends lost 6 bases and 2 bases respectively, with 11 bases between them. This CDR3 contains 14 residues. DNA for the CDR3: TGCGCCAGCAGCGCAGGGACGGGCAATCAGCCCCAGCATTTT. Amino acid sequence: CASSAGTGNQPQHF.